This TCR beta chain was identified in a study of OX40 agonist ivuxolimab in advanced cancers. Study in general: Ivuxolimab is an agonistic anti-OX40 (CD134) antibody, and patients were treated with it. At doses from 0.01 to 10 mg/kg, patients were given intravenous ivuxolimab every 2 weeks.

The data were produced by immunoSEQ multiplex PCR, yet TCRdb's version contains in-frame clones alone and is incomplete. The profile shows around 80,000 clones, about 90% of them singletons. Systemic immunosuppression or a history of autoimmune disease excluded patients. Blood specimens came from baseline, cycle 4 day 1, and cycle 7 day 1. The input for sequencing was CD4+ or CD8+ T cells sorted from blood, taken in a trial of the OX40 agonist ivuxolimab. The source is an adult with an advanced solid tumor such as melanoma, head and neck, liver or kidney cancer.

CDR3 DNA: TGTGCCAGTAGTCTAGGGACAGGGGGCCCCTACGAGCAGTACTTC. It translates to CASSLGTGGPYEQYF. The rearrangement links TRBV19 to TRBJ2-7; 12 bases fit TRBD1. The CDR3 is 15 amino acids. The germline gives CDR1 LNHDA, CDR2 SQIVND (reference sequence). The V gene end was trimmed by 5 bases and the J gene end by 2 bases; junction bases not matched to a gene: 4. The full variable domain, its missing parts supplied by reference TRBV19 and TRBJ2-7, is DGGITQSPKYLFRKEGQNVTLSCEQNLNHDAMYWYRQDPGQGLRLIYYSQIVNDFQKGDIAEGYSVSREKKESFPLTVTSAQKNPTAFYLCASSLGTGGPYEQYFGPGTRLTVT.